Following are 8 T cell receptor beta chains from one sample sequenced in a study of cytomegalovirus exposure and HLA in healthy donors. The PCR was carried out with 60 Vbeta primers and 13 Jbeta primers. Using immunoSEQ multiplex PCR, the repertoire was profiled, and TCRdb retains in-frame clones only, with some absent. The sample has 200,000 or so clones; 87% are singletons. The sequencing sample was made of PBMCs. These receptor sequences come from a man aged 30-40 years in good health and CMV-seronegative.

This chain connects TRBV28 to TRBJ2-7, with unresolved D. This CDR3 has 13 residues. From germline, CDR1 is MDHEN and CDR2 SYDVKM. Trimming pared 3 bases from V and 3 bases from J, leaving 9 bases between. As DNA, the CDR3 is TGTGCCAGCAGTTTCGAGTCCTACTACGAGCAGTACTTC. It translates to CASSFESYYEQYF.

CDR3 in DNA: TGTGCCAGCAGCTTAGAGTTAGGGGAGGGGAAACTGTTTTTT. Residues: CASSLELGEGKLFF. The chain joins TRBV7-6 to TRBJ1-4; possible D gene TRBD1, 5 bases. This CDR3 contains 14 residues. Trimming removed 1 base at V and 11 bases at J, with 14 bases between. Germline assignment: CDR1 SGHVS and CDR2 FNYEAQ. Together with reference TRBV7-6 and TRBJ1-4, the CDR3 gives the full variable domain: GAGVSQSPRYKVTKRGQDVALRCDPISGHVSLYWYRQALGQGPEFLTYFNYEAQQDKSGLPNDRFSAERPEGSISTLTIQRTEQRDSAMYRCASSLELGEGKLFFGSGTQLSVL.

V is TRBV27 and J is TRBJ1-1, with a weak D call TRBD1 (5 bases). V was cut by 7 bases and J by 1 base, with 16 bases left in between. Germline CDR1 MNHEY, CDR2 SMNVEV (reference sequence). The CDR3 extends over 15 amino acids. DNA of the CDR3: TGTGCCAGCAAAGTGCGGGGGAGGGGGAACACTGAAGCTTTCTTT. Residues: CASKVRGRGNTEAFF.

The J gene is TRBJ2-1, the V gene TRBV2; 13 positions match TRBD2. The CDR3 is 18 residues long. CDR1 is SNHLY, CDR2 FYNNEI, per germline. V lost 5 bases to trimming and J lost 5 bases; unmatched junction nucleotides: 12. CDR3 region: CASSPRTSGGAYNNEQFF. The CDR3 bases are TGTGCCAGCAGTCCAAGGACTAGCGGGGGAGCATATAACAATGAGCAGTTCTTC.

J is TRBJ1-2 and V is TRBV28; D gene uncertain. The CDR3 has 13 residues. CDR1 is MDHEN, CDR2 SYDVKM, per germline. Between the trimmed V and J ends, which lost 5 bases and 0 bases, there was a span of 7 bases. The CDR3 sequence is CASSLAANYGYTF. The CDR3 bases are TGTGCCAGCAGTCTAGCGGCTAACTATGGCTACACCTTC.

This chain links TRBV13 with TRBJ1-1, with a possible D match to TRBD1 (6 bases). CDR1 is PRHDT and CDR2 is FYEKMQ in the germline V gene (reference sequence). The V and J ends lost 5 bases and 5 bases respectively, with 15 bases between them. The length of the CDR3 is 14 residues. CDR3 sequence (DNA): TGTGCCAGCAGCGTACAGGGAACTGGGACTGAAGCTTTCTTT. It codes for CASSVQGTGTEAFF.

In DNA, the CDR3 is TGTGCCAGCAGCCACCAGGGGCAGGGAAACACCATATATTTT. It specifies CASSHQGQGNTIYF. This chain links TRBV4-2 with TRBJ1-3; TRBD1 might be the D (6 bases). The V end was cut by 3 bases, the J end by 4 bases, with 10 bases between. The CDR3 extends over 14 amino acids. Germline CDR1 is LGHNA and CDR2 is YNFKEQ.

V gene TRBV10-1 combines with J gene TRBJ2-1; D call uncertain. Trimming removed 6 bases at V and 5 bases at J, with 8 bases between. The CDR3 has 12 residues. Germline V CDR1 and CDR2: WNHNN, SYGVQD (reference sequence). CDR3 amino acids: CASRAADNEQFF. CDR3 sequence (DNA): TGCGCCAGCAGGGCCGCCGACAATGAGCAGTTCTTC.